Shown below are 5 T cell receptor beta chains from a single sample sequenced in a study of Ad26.COV2.S vaccination and SARS-CoV-2 variants. Generated by immunoSEQ multiplex PCR, the TCRdb table keeps only in-frame clones and is missing some. The repertoire has 440,000 or so clones, less than 95% of them found once; the top ten carry roughly 4%. Treatment specified: roughly 19 received Ad26.COV2.S at low or high dose, single or two shots; 5 received placebo; per-sample allocation not given. The samples were gathered on day 63 after the first injection of vaccine or placebo. Sample: peripheral blood, taken in a trial of Ad26.COV2.S vaccine versus placebo. The receptors were gathered from a person between 18 and 59 years old who received the Ad26.COV2.S COVID-19 vaccine or a placebo.

The chain is built from TRBV24-1 and TRBJ1-1, with TRBD1 matching 12 bases. Germline values: CDR1 KGHDR, CDR2 SFDVKD. The CDR3 has 16 residues. The V segment lost 2 bases and the J segment 7 bases; nucleotides outside the gene matches: 7. This CDR3 reads CATSDSGQGAGDEAFF. The DNA of the CDR3 is TGTGCCACCAGTGATTCGGGACAGGGGGCTGGAGATGAAGCTTTCTTT.

The chain carries TRBV3-1 (or the pseudogene TRBV3-2) and TRBJ1-5; 8 bases map to TRBD1. V gave up 0 bases and J gave up 7 bases; unmatched junction bases: 5. The germline gives CDR1 LGHDT, CDR2 YNNKEL (reference sequence). The CDR3 has 15 residues. The CDR3 protein is CASSQEGQGPQPQHF. CDR3 nucleotide sequence: TGTGCCAGCAGCCAAGAAGGACAGGGTCCGCAGCCCCAGCATTTT.

V usage is TRBV10-3 and J usage is TRBJ2-3; 8 positions match TRBD2. After removal of 10 bases from V and 3 bases from J, the junction contained 12 bases not matched to a gene. The CDR3 has 15 amino acids. Per the germline V gene, CDR1 is ENHRY and CDR2 is SYGVKD. In DNA form, the CDR3 reads TGTGCCACCGCAGGTAGCGGGATTGGAACAGATACGCAGTATTTT. Protein product: CATAGSGIGTDTQYF.

V and J are TRBV18 and TRBJ1-4; no definite D call. Deletions cut 5 bases from V and 3 bases from J, with 7 bases between. CDR1 is KGHSH, CDR2 LQKENI, per germline. This CDR3 is built from 13 residues. CDR3 residues: CASSNGANEKLFF. The CDR3 DNA follows: TGTGCCAGCTCAAACGGGGCTAATGAAAAACTGTTTTTT.

This clone was recorded only once. The rearrangement joins TRBV6-5 to TRBJ2-1; possible D gene TRBD2, 6 bases. V lost 0 bases and J 6 bases, leaving 12 bases between the germline ends. Germline CDR1 and CDR2: MNHEY and SVGAGI. The CDR3 is 15 residues long. The DNA for the CDR3 is TGTGCCAGCAGTTACTCGCGGGACTTGTTCAATGAGCAGTTCTTC. Residues: CASSYSRDLFNEQFF.